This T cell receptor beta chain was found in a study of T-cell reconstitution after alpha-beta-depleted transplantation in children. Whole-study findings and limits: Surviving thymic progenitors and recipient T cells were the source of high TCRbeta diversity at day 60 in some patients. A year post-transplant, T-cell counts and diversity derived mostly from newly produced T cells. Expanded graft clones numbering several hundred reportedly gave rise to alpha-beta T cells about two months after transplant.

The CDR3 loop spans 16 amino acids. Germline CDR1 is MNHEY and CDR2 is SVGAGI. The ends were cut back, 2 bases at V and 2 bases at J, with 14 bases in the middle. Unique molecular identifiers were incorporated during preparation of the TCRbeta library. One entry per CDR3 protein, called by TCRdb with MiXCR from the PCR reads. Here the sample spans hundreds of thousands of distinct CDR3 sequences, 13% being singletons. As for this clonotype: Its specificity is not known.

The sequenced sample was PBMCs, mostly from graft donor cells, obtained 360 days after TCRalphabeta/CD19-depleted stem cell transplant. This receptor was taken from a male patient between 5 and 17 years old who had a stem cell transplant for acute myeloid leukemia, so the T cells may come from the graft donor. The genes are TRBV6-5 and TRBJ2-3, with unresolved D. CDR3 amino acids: CASSYGAALDTDTQYF. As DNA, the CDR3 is TGTGCCAGCAGTTACGGAGCTGCCCTTGACACAGATACGCAGTATTTT.